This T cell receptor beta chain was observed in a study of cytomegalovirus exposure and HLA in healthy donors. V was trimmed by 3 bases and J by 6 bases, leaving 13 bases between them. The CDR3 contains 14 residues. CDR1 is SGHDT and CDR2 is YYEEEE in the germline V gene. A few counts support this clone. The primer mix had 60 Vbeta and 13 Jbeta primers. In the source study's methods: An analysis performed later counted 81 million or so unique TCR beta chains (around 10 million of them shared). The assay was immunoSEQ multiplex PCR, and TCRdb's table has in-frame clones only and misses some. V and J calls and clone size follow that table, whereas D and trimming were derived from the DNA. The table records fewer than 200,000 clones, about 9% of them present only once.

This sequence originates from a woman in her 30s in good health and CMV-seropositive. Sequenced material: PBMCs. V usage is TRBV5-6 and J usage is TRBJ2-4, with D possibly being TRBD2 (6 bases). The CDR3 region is CASSSGLAINIQYF. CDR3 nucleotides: TGTGCCAGCAGCTCGGGACTGGCGATAAACATTCAGTACTTC.